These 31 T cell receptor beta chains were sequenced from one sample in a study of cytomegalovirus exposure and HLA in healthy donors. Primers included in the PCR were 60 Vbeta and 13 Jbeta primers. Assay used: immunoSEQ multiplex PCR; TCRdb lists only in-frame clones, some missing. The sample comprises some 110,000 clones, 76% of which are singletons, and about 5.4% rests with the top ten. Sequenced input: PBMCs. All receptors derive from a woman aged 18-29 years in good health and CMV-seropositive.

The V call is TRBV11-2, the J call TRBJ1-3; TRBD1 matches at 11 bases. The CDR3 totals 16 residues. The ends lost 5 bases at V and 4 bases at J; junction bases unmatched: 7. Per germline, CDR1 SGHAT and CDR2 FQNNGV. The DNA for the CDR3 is TGTGCCAGCAGCACCGGGACAGGGGGTCGGGGAAACACCATATATTTT. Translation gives CASSTGTGGRGNTIYF.

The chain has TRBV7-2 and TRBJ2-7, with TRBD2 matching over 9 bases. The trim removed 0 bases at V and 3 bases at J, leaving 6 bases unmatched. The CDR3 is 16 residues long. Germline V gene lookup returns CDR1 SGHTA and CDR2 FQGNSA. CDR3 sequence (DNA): TGTGCCAGCAGCTTAGCGCCCACTAGCGGGTACTACGAGCAGTACTTC. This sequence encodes CASSLAPTSGYYEQYF.

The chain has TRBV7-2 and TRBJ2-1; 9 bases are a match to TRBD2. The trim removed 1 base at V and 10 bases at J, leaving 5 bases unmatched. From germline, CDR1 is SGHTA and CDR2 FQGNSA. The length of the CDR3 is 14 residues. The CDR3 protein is CASSLVSLAGEQFF. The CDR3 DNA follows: TGTGCCAGCAGCTTAGTGAGTCTAGCGGGAGAGCAGTTCTTC.

The CDR3: CASSADFYNEQFF. CDR3 DNA sequence: TGTGCCAGCAGCGCGGACTTTTACAATGAGCAGTTCTTC. The J gene is TRBJ2-1, the V gene TRBV9, with D perhaps TRBD2 (5 bases). CDR3 length: 13 residues. The germline V gene encodes CDR1 SGDLS and CDR2 YYNGEE. V was cut by 3 bases and J by 4 bases, with 8 bases left in between.

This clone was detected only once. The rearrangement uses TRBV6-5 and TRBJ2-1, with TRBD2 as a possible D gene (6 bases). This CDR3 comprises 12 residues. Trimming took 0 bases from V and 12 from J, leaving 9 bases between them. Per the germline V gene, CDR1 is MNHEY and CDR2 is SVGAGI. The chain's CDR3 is CASSYSGLTQFF. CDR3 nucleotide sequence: TGTGCCAGCAGTTACTCGGGACTCACGCAGTTCTTC.

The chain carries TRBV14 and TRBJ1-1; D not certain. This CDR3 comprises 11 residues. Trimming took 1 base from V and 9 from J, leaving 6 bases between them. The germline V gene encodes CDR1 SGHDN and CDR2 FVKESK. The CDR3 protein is CASSQGAQAFF. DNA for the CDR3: TGTGCCAGCAGCCAAGGGGCCCAAGCTTTCTTT.

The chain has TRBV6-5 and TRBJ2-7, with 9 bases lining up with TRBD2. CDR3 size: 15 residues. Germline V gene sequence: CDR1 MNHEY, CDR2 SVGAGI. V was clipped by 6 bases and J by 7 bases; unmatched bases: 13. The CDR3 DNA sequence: TGTGCCAGCAGAACAGCGGGAGGCCGGCCGGGTGAGCAGTACTTC. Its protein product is CASRTAGGRPGEQYF.

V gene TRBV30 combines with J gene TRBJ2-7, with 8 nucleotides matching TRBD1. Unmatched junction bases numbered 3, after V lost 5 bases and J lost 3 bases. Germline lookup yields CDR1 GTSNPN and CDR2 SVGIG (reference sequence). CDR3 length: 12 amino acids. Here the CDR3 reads CAWDRGFYEQYF. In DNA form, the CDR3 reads TGTGCCTGGGACAGGGGATTCTACGAGCAGTACTTC. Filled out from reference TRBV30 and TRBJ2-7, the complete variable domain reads SQTIHQWPATLVQPVGSPLSLECTVEGTSNPNLYWYRQAAGRGLQLLFYSVGIGQISSEVPQNLSASRPQDRQFILSSKKLLLSDSGFYLCAWDRGFYEQYFGPGTRLTVT.

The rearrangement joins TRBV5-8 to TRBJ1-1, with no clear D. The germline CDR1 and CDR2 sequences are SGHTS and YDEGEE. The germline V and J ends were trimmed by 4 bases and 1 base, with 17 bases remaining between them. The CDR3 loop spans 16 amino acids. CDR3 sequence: CASSQLPDFANTEAFF. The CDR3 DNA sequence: TGTGCCAGCAGCCAACTCCCCGACTTCGCGAACACTGAAGCTTTCTTT.

Written as DNA, the CDR3 is TGTGCCTGGAGTGGGGTCGCTCGAGCGGGAGGGCGCGAGCAGTACTTC. It yields the protein CAWSGVARAGGREQYF. The J gene is TRBJ2-7, the V gene TRBV30; TRBD2 matches at 10 bases. CDR3 length: 16 amino acids. The germline gives CDR1 GTSNPN, CDR2 SVGIG (reference sequence). V dropped 1 base and J dropped 6; count of bases not matched to a gene: 12.

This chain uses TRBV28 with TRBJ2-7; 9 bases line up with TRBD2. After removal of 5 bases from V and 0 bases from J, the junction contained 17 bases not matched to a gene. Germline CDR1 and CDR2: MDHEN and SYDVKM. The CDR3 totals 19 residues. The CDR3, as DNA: TGTGCCAGCAGTACCCTGACACTAGCGGGCCCAATTACCTCCTACGAGCAGTACTTC. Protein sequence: CASSTLTLAGPITSYEQYF.

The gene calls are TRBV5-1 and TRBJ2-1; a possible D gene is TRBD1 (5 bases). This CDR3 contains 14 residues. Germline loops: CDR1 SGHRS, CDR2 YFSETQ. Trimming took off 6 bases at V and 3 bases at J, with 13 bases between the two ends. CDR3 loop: CASTLSDIYNEQFF. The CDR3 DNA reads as TGCGCCAGCACCCTATCGGACATCTACAATGAGCAGTTCTTC.

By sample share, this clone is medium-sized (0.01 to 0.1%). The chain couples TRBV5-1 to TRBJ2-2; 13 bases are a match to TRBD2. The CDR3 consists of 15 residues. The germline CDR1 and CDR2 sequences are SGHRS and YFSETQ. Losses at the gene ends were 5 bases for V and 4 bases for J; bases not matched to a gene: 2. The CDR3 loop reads CASSTSGRGTGELFF. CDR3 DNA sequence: TGCGCCAGCAGTACTAGCGGGAGGGGCACCGGGGAGCTGTTTTTT.

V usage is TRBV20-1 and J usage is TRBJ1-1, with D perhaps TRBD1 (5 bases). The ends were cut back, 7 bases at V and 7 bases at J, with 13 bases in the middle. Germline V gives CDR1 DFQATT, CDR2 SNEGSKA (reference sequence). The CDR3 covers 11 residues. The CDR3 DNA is TGCAGTGTTCCCTTCAGGGTTGAAGCTTTCTTT. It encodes CSVPFRVEAFF.

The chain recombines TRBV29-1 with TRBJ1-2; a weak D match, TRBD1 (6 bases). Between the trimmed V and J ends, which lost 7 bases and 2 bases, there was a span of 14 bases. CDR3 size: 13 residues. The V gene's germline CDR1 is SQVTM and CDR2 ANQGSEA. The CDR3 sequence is CSASTGTNYGYTF. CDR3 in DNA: TGCAGCGCGTCTACCGGGACAAACTATGGCTACACCTTC. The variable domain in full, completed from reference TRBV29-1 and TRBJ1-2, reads SAVISQKPSRDICQRGTSLTIQCQVDSQVTMMFWYRQQPGQSLTLIATANQGSEATYESGFVIDKFPISRPNLTFSTLTVSNMSPEDSSIYLCSASTGTNYGYTFGSGTRLTVV.

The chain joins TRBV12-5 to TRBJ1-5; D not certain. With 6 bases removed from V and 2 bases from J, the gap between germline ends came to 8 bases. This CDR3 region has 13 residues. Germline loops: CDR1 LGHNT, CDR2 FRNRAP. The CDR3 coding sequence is TGTGCTAGTGGGATGGGAGGCAATCAGCCCCAGCATTTT. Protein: CASGMGGNQPQHF.

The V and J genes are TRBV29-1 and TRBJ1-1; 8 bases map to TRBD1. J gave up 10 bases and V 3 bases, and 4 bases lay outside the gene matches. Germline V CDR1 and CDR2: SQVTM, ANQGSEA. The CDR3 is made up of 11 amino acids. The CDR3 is CSVDQGAGAFF. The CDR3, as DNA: TGCAGCGTTGACCAGGGGGCAGGAGCTTTCTTT.

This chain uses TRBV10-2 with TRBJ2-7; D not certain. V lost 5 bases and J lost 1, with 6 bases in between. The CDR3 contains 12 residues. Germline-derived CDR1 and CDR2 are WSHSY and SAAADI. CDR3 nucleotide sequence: TGCGCCAGCAGTATAGTTTCCTACGAGCAGTACTTC. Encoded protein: CASSIVSYEQYF.

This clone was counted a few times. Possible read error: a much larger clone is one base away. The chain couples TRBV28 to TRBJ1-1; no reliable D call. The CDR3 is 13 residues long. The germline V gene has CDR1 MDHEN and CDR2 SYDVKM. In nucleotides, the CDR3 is TGTGCCAGAAGTTTTAGCGGCGTCACTGAAGCTTTCTTT. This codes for CARSFSGVTEAFF.

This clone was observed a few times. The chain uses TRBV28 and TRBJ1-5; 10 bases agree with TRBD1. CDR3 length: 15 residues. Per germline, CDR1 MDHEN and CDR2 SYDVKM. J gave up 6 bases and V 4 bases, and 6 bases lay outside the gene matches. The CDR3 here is CASSSQDRGGQPQHF. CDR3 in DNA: TGTGCCAGCAGTTCCCAGGACAGGGGGGGTCAGCCCCAGCATTTT.

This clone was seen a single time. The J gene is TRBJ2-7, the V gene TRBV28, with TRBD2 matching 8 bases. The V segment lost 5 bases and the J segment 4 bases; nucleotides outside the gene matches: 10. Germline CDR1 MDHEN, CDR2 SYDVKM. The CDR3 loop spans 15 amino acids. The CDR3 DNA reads TGTGCCAGCAGTCGCACCGGGACTAGTATGTACGAGCAGTACTTC. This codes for CASSRTGTSMYEQYF.

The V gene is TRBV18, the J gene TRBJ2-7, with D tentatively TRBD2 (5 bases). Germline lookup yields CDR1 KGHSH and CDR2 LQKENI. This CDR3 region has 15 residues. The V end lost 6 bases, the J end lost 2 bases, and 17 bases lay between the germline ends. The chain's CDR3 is CASSSQAFGAYEQYF. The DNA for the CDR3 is TGTGCCAGCTCTTCTCAGGCCTTCGGGGCCTACGAGCAGTACTTC.

The CDR3 nucleotides are TGTGCCAGCAGGCAAACAAAGACAGGGGGCAACTACGAGCAGTACTTC. It codes for CASRQTKTGGNYEQYF. The genes are TRBV11-3 and TRBJ2-7; 10 nucleotides line up with TRBD1. Germline trimming cut 6 bases from V and 3 bases from J; bases unmatched to any gene: 11. CDR1 SGHNT and CDR2 YENEEA come from the germline V gene. This CDR3 is 16 amino acids long.

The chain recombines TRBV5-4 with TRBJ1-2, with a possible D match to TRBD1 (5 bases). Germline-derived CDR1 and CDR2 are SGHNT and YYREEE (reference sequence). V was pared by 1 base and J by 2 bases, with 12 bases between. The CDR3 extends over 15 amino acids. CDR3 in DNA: TGTGCCAGCAGCTTGATTGGGCGGACAAACTATGGCTACACCTTC. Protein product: CASSLIGRTNYGYTF.

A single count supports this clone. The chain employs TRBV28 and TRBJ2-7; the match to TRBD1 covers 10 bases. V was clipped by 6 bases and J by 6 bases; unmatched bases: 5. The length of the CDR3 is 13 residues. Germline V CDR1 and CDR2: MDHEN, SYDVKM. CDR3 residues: CASRTGGRIEQYF. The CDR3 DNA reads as TGTGCCAGCAGGACAGGGGGCAGGATCGAGCAGTACTTC. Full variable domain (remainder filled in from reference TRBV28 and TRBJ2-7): DVKVTQSSRYLVKRTGEKVFLECVQDMDHENMFWYRQDPGLGLRLIYFSYDVKMKEKGDIPEGYSVSREKKERFSLILESASTNQTSMYLCASRTGGRIEQYFGPGTRLTVT.

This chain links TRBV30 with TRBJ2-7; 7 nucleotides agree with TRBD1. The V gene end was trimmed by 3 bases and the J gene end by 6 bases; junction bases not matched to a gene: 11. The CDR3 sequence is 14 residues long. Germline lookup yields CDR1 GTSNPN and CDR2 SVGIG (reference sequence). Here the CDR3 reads CAWRTGTVNTEQYF. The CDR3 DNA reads TGTGCCTGGAGAACCGGGACAGTGAACACCGAGCAGTACTTC.

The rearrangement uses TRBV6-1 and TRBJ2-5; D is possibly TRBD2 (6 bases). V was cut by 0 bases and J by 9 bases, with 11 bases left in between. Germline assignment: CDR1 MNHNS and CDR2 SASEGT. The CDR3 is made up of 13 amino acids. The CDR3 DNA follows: TGTGCCAGCAGTGAAGCGGGGACTCCCCCCCAGTACTTC. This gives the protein CASSEAGTPPQYF.

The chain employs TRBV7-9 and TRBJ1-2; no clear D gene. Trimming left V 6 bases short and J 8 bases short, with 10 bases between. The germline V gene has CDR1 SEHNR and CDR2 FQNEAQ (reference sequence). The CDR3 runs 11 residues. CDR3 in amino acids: CASSRAVGYTF. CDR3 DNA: TGTGCCAGCAGTCGTGCGGTGGGCTACACCTTC.

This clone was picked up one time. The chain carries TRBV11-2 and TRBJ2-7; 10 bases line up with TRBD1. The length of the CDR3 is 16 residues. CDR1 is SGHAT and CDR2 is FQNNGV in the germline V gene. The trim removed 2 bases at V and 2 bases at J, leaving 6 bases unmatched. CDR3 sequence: CASSLYWDRGPYEQYF. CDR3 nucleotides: TGTGCCAGCAGCTTATATTGGGACAGGGGACCCTACGAGCAGTACTTC.

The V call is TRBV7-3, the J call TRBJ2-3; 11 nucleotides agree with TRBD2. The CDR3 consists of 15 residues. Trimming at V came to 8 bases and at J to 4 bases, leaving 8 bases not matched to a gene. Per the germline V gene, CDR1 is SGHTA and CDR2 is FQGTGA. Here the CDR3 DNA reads TGTGCCAGCGGATTAGCGGGAGGGTTAGCAGATACGCAGTATTTT. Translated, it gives CASGLAGGLADTQYF. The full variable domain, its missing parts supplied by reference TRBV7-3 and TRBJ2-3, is GAGVSQTPSNKVTEKGKYVELRCDPISGHTALYWYRQSLGQGPEFLIYFQGTGAADDSGLPNDRFFAVRPEGSVSTLKIQRTERGDSAVYLCASGLAGGLADTQYFGPGTRLTVL.

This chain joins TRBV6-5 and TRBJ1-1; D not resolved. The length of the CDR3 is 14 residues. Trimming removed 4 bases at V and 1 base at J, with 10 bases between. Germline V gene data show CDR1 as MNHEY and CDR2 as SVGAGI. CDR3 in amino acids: CASSSPTPNTEAFF. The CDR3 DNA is TGTGCCAGCAGTTCCCCGACACCGAACACTGAAGCTTTCTTT.